These 7 T cell receptor beta chains originate from one sample sequenced in a study of regulatory T cells in long-lasting Graves disease. The time point was: newly diagnosed GD, antithyroid drugs for less than 3 months. Generation of the TCR library employed RNA extracted from PBMCs. Assembly of TCR beta libraries relied on iRepertoire HTBI primers together with Arm-PCR of CDR3 regions. TCRdb fed the multiplex PCR reads into MiXCR, producing one record per CDR3 protein. The sample includes 530,000 or so distinct CDR3 sequences, about 16% of them seen just once. These data also featured in a second study, about T cells in Graves' hyperthyroidism and ophthalmopathy.

Sequencing was performed on peripheral blood mononuclear cells (PBMCs), taken at new diagnosis, from a patient treated with antithyroid drugs. The receptors were sampled from a young man with Graves disease.

This clonotype was seen repeatedly, ten times or more. This chain joins TRBV12-3 or TRBV12-4 and TRBJ1-4; possible D gene TRBD1, 5 bases. This CDR3 has 15 amino acids. V shed 6 bases and J shed 0 bases, with 11 bases lying between them. The CDR3 sequence is CASSGHNATNEKLFF. The CDR3 DNA reads as TGTGCCAGCAGCGGACATAATGCAACTAATGAAAAACTGTTTTTT.

The sample holds a few counts of this clonotype. The rearrangement joins TRBV18 to TRBJ1-6; D might be TRBD1 (6 bases). Germline loops: CDR1 KGHSH, CDR2 LQKENI. Trimming stripped 3 bases from V and 10 bases from J, with 10 bases between. This CDR3 region has 13 residues. The CDR3 spells CASSPPGESPLHF. CDR3 DNA sequence: TGTGCCAGCTCACCCCCAGGGGAGTCACCCCTCCACTTT.

CDR3 residues: CAISVQGASGELFF. In DNA, the CDR3 is TGTGCCATCAGTGTACAGGGGGCGAGCGGGGAGCTGTTTTTT. The chain is built from TRBV10-3 and TRBJ2-2, with TRBD1 matching over 9 bases. The V gene end was trimmed by 4 bases and the J gene end by 7 bases; junction bases not matched to a gene: 4. The CDR3 is made up of 14 amino acids. The germline V gene encodes CDR1 ENHRY and CDR2 SYGVKD.

This clonotype showed up just a few times. This chain links TRBV7-9 with TRBJ2-7; 12 positions match TRBD2. The germline V gene encodes CDR1 SEHNR and CDR2 FQNEAQ (reference sequence). The ends lost 0 bases at V and 6 bases at J; junction bases unmatched: 3. This CDR3 comprises 15 residues. CDR3 region: CASSLATSGRSEQYF. In DNA form, the CDR3 reads TGTGCCAGCAGCTTAGCGACTAGCGGGAGAAGCGAGCAGTACTTC. The full variable domain, completed using reference TRBV7-9 and TRBJ2-7, is DTGVSQNPRHKITKRGQNVTFRCDPISEHNRLYWYRQTLGQGPEFLTYFQNEAQLEKSRLLSDRFSAERPKGSFSTLEIQRTEQGDSAMYLCASSLATSGRSEQYFGPGTRLTVT.

Ten or more counts support this clonotype. This CDR3 reads CSESTPSGGDNEQFF. The CDR3 region has the DNA TGCAGTGAAAGCACCCCTAGCGGGGGCGACAATGAGCAGTTCTTC. The rearrangement uses TRBV20-1 and TRBJ2-1, with 10 bases fitting TRBD2. This CDR3 is built from 15 residues. Germline trimming cut 7 bases from V and 5 bases from J; bases unmatched to any gene: 11. In germline, CDR1 is DFQATT, CDR2 SNEGSKA (reference sequence).

V usage is TRBV9 and J usage is TRBJ1-1; 11 nucleotides line up with TRBD1. The germline gives CDR1 SGDLS, CDR2 YYNGEE. The V and J ends lost 3 bases and 7 bases, in that order; junction bases with no gene match: 11. This CDR3 spans 16 amino acids. The CDR3 protein is CASSARLGQGANEAFF. The CDR3, as DNA: TGTGCCAGCAGCGCCAGACTTGGACAGGGGGCAAATGAAGCTTTCTTT. The full variable domain, in which reference TRBV9 and TRBJ1-1 provide the parts outside the CDR3, is DSGVTQTPKHLITATGQRVTLRCSPRSGDLSVYWYQQSLDQGLQFLIQYYNGEERAKGNILERFSAQQFPDLHSELNLSSLELGDSALYFCASSARLGQGANEAFFGQGTRLTVV.

A few counts support this clonotype. Likely a read error: the CDR3 ends without its conserved phenylalanine or tryptophan. The DNA is omitted, as the CDR3 cannot be located on it reliably, and the CDR3 follows TCRdb's listing. V gene TRBV12-3 or TRBV12-4 combines with J gene TRBJ2-7. The CDR3 has 8 residues if both end residues are counted. CDR3 loop: CASSFGVL.